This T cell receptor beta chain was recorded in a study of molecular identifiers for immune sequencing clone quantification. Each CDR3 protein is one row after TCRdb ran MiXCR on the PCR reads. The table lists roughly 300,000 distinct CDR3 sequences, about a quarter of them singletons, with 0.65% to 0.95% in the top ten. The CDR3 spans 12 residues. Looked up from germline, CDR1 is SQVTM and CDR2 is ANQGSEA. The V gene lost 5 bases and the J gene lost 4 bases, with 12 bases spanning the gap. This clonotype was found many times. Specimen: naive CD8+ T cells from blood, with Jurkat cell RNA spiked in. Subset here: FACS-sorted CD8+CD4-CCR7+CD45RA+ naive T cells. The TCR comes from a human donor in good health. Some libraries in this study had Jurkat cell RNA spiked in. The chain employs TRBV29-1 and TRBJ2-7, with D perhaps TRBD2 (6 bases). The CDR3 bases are TGCAGCGTTAAATCTGGGGGGTACGAGCAGTACTTC. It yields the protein CSVKSGGYEQYF.